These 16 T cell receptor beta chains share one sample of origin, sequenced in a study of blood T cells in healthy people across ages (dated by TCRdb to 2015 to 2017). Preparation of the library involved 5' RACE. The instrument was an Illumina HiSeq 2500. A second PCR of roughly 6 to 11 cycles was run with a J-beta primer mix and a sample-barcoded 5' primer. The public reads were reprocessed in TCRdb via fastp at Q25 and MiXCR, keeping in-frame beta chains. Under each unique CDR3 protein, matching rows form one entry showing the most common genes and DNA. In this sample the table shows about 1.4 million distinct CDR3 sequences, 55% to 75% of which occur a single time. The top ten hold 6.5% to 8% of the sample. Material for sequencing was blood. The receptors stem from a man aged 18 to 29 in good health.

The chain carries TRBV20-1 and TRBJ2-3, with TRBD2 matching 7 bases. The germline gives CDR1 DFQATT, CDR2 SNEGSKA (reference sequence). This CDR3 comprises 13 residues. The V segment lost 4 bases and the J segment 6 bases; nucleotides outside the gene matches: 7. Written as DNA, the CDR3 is TGCAGTGCTACCGGAGCGGGGAGGGATACGCAGTATTTT. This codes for CSATGAGRDTQYF.

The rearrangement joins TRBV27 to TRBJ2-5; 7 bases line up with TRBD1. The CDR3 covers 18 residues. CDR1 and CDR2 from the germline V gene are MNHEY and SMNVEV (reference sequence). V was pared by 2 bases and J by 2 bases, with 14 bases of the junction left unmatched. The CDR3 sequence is CASSLRRADRVGQETQYF. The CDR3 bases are TGTGCCAGCAGTTTACGTCGGGCAGACAGGGTGGGTCAAGAGACCCAGTACTTC.

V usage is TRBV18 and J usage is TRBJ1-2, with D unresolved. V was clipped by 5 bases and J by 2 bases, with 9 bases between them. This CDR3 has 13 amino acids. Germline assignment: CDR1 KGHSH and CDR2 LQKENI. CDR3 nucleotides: TGTGCCAGCTCAGGCTCTCAGAACTATGGCTACACCTTC. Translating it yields CASSGSQNYGYTF.

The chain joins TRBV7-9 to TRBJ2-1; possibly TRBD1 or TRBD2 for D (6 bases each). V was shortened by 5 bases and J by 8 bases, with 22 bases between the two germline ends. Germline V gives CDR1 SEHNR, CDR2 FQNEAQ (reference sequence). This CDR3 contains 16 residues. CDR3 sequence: CASSDMSPGAVDEQFF. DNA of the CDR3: TGTGCCAGCAGCGACATGTCACCGGGGGCTGTGGATGAGCAGTTCTTC.

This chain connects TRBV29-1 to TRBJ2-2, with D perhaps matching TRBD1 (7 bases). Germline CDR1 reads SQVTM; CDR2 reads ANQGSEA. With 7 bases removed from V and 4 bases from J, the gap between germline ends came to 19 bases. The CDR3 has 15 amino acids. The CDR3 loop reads CSAYGGGLPTGELFF. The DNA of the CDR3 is TGCAGCGCTTACGGAGGGGGCCTTCCCACCGGGGAGCTGTTTTTT.

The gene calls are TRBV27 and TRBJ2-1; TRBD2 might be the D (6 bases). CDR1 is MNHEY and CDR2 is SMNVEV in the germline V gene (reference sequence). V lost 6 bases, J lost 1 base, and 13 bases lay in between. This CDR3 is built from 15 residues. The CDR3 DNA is TGTGCCAGCAGGGCCGGGACTGCGTCCTACAATGAGCAGTTCTTC. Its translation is CASRAGTASYNEQFF.

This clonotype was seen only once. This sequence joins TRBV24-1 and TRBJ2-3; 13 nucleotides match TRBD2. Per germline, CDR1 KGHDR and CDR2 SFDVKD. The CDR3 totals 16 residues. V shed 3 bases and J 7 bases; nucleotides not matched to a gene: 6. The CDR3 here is CATSDPRTSGRNTQYF. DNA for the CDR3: TGTGCCACCAGTGATCCTCGGACTAGCGGGAGAAATACGCAGTATTTT.

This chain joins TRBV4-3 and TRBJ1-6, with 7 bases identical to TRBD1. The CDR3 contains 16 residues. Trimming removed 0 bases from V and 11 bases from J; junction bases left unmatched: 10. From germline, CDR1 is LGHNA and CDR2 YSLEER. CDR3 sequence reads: CASSQDGVGGAAPLHF. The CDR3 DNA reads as TGCGCCAGCAGCCAAGATGGAGTAGGGGGCGCGGCACCCCTCCACTTT.

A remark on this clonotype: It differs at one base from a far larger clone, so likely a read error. CDR3 coding DNA: TGTGCCAGCAGCTTAGCGTGGGGCTCCTACAATGAGCAGTTCTTC. Protein sequence: CASSLAWGSYNEQFF. The rearrangement links TRBV7-2 to TRBJ2-1; unclear D gene. The V and J ends lost 0 bases and 0 bases respectively, with 6 bases between them. Germline V gene sequence: CDR1 SGHTA, CDR2 FQGNSA. The CDR3 has 15 residues. Full variable domain (rest looked up from reference TRBV7-2 and TRBJ2-1): GAGVSQSPSNKVTEKGKDVELRCDPISGHTALYWYRQSLGQGLEFLIYFQGNSAPDKSGLPSDRFSAERTGGSVSTLTIQRTQQEDSAVYLCASSLAWGSYNEQFFGPGTRLTVL.

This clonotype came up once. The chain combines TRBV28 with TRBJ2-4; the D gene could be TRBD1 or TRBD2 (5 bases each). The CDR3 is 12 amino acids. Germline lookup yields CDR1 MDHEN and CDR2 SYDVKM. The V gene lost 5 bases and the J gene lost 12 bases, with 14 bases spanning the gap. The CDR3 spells CASSVGPRNQYF. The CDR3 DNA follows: TGTGCCAGCAGTGTGGGACCTCGGAATCAGTACTTC.

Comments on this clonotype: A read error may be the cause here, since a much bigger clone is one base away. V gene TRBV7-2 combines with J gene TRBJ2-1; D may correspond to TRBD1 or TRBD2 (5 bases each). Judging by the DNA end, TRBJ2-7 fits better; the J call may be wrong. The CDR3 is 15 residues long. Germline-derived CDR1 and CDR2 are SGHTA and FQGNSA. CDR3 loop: CASTLGPFSYNEQYF. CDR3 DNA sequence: TGTGCCAGCACCCTGGGACCCTTCTCCTACAATGAGCAGTACTTC.

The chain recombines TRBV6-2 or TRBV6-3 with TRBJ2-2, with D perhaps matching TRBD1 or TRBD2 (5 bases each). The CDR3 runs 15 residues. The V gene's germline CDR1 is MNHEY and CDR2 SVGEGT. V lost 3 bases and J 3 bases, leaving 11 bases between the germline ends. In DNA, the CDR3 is TGTGCCAGCAGTTATTTAGGGACGCACACCGGGGAGCTGTTTTTT. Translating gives CASSYLGTHTGELFF.

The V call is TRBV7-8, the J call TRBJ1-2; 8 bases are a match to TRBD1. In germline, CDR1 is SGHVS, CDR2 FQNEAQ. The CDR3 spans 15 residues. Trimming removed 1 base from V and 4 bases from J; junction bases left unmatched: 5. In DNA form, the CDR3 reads TGTGCCAGCAGCTTAGTCGGGACAGGACTCTATGGCTACACCTTC. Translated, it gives CASSLVGTGLYGYTF.

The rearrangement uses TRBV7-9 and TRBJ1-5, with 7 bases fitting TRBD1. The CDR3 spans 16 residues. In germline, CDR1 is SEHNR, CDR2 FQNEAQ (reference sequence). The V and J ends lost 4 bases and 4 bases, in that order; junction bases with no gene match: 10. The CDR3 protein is CASSSEVRGPNQPQHF. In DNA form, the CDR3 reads TGTGCCAGCAGCTCAGAGGTTAGGGGGCCGAATCAGCCCCAGCATTTT.

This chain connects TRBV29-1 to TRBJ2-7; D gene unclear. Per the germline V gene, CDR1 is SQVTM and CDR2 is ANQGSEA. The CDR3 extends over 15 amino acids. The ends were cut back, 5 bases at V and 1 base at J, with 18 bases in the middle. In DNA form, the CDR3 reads TGCAGCGTTTTAATCGGCCCGGACGGATCCTACGAGCAGTACTTC. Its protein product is CSVLIGPDGSYEQYF.

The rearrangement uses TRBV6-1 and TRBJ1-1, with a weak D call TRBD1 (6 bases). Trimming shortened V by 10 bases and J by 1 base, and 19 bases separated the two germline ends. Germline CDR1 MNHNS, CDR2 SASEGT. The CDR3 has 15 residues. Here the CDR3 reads CAIPPKGHPNTEAFF. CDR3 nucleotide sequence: TGTGCCATCCCACCCAAGGGACACCCGAACACTGAAGCTTTCTTT.